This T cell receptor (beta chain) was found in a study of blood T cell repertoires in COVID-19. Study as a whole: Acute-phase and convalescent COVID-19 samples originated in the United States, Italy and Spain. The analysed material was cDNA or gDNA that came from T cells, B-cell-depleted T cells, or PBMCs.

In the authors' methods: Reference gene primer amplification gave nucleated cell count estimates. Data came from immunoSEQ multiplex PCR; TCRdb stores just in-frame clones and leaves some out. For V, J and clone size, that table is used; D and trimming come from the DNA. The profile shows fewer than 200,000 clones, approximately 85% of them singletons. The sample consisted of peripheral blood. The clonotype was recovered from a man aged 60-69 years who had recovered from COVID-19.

The CDR3 coding sequence is TGTGCCAGCAGCATCAGTGAGACCCAGTACTTC. Encoded protein: CASSISETQYF. The chain combines TRBV5-4 with TRBJ2-5; no clear D gene. Per germline, CDR1 SGHNT and CDR2 YYREEE (reference sequence). V lost 4 bases, J lost 5 bases, and 6 bases lay in between. There are 11 residues in the CDR3.